The rows below give T cell receptor beta chains drawn from one sample of a study of CXCR3-negative and CXCR3-positive naive CD8 T cells. TCRdb reworked the 5' RACE reads into one entry per CDR3 protein, no DNA. The sample data list around 63,000 distinct CDR3 sequences. Sequenced material: naive CXCR3+ CD8+ T cells from blood. The source is a human donor in good health. Some clones in this sample may be carry-over from other donors' samples. CDR3s include the opening cysteine and the closing phenylalanine or tryptophan.

>TRBV5-1|TRBJ2-3
CASSLMQVTDTQYF
>TRBV20-1|TRBJ1-2
CSASERGTPGDGYTF
>TRBV12-3/TRBV12-4|TRBJ2-7
CASSLGTPYEQYF
>TRBV12-3/TRBV12-4|TRBJ1-5
CASSWTVFGQPQHF
>TRBV19|TRBJ1-1
CASTEQGANTEAFF
>TRBV6-5|TRBJ2-7
CASSDPGYEQYF
>TRBV7-9|TRBJ1-5
CASSRTGYSNQPQHF
>TRBV7-8|TRBJ2-7
CASSRKQGDLSYEQYF
>TRBV5-1|TRBJ2-1
CASIQDDEQFF
>TRBV20-1|TRBJ2-7
CSARDRSDYEQYF
>TRBV30|TRBJ2-5
CAWRKVWPQETQYF
>TRBV29-1|TRBJ1-2
CSVTDRSYGYTF
>TRBV30|TRBJ1-1
CAWSGGTVPPHTEAFF
>TRBV7-3|TRBJ2-5
CASSVVGRRYQETQYF
>TRBV7-2|TRBJ2-7
CASSVPTYEQYF
>TRBV12-3/TRBV12-4|TRBJ1-1
CASTPSLAEAFF
>TRBV7-3|TRBJ2-5
CASSLNPSRGETQYF
>TRBV7-9|TRBJ2-3
CASSPGTSLAPDTQYF
>TRBV29-1|TRBJ1-2
CSTFGEGVYGYTF
>TRBV12-3/TRBV12-4|TRBJ2-3
CASSSAPRRDTQYF
>TRBV14|TRBJ2-2
CASRPHPGELFF
>TRBV15|TRBJ2-3
CATSPAPGADTQYF
>TRBV29-1|TRBJ2-1
CSVTASGGADEQFF
>TRBV7-3|TRBJ2-5
CASSPQGAETQYF
>TRBV12-3/TRBV12-4|TRBJ2-2
CASSGQNTGELFF
>TRBV29-1|TRBJ2-7
CSAVLVTYEQYF